One sample yielded the 31 T cell receptor beta chains listed below, sequenced in a study of blood T cell repertoires in COVID-19. Only in-frame clones appear in the TCRdb table, and some are missing; sequencing was by immunoSEQ multiplex PCR. The sample consists of under 300,000 clones, approximately 91% of them appearing once. Sequencing was performed on PBMCs or T cells enriched from blood (not recorded which). These receptors came from a woman between 35 and 50 years old who had recovered from COVID-19.

This clone has just a few counts. The V and J genes are TRBV6-2 or TRBV6-3 and TRBJ2-7, with TRBD1 as a possible D gene (5 bases). The CDR3 is 16 amino acids. Germline loops: CDR1 MNHEY, CDR2 SVGEGT. V lost 0 bases and J 2 bases, leaving 14 bases between the germline ends. The CDR3 region is CASSYSYPTVTYEQYF. The CDR3, as DNA: TGTGCCAGCAGTTACTCTTACCCGACAGTTACCTACGAGCAGTACTTC.

The rearrangement links TRBV5-8 to TRBJ2-5; D may be TRBD2 (5 bases). This CDR3 contains 16 residues. Per the germline V gene, CDR1 is SGHTS and CDR2 is YDEGEE. Trimming shortened V by 0 bases and J by 5 bases, and 17 bases separated the two germline ends. As DNA, the CDR3 is TGTGCCAGCAGCTTGGGGCCCGGCCCGCCGGGGGAGACCCAGTACTTC. This codes for CASSLGPGPPGETQYF.

The rearrangement joins TRBV9 to TRBJ2-3, with D perhaps matching TRBD1 (6 bases). Germline CDR1 reads SGDLS; CDR2 reads YYNGEE. V lost 3 bases to trimming and J lost 3 bases, with 17 bases between them. This CDR3 has 16 amino acids. The CDR3 DNA reads TGTGCCAGCAGCGGAGGCCCCAGGGGCCGGACAGATACGCAGTATTTT. Translation gives CASSGGPRGRTDTQYF.

The chain uses TRBV4-3 and TRBJ1-4; 10 nucleotides match TRBD1. Germline-derived CDR1 and CDR2 are LGHNA and YSLEER. The V segment lost 1 base and the J segment 4 bases; nucleotides outside the gene matches: 12. The CDR3 sequence is 19 residues long. The CDR3 region has the DNA TGCGCCAGCAGCCAAGGGGACAGGGGCTCTGGGGCGGTTAATGAAAAACTGTTTTTT. Protein: CASSQGDRGSGAVNEKLFF.

This clone was recorded only once. The J gene is TRBJ1-4, the V gene TRBV5-6; TRBD1 matches at 8 bases. This CDR3 has 13 residues. V shed 3 bases and J 7 bases; nucleotides not matched to a gene: 2. Germline lookup yields CDR1 SGHDT and CDR2 YYEEEE. For the CDR3, the DNA is TGTGCCAGCAGCTCGACAGGGGTTGAAAAACTGTTTTTT. Its protein product is CASSSTGVEKLFF.

The rearrangement uses TRBV7-9 and TRBJ2-3, with D perhaps matching TRBD1 (6 bases). The CDR3 totals 16 residues. Trimming shortened V by 0 bases and J by 2 bases, and 12 bases separated the two germline ends. The germline V gene has CDR1 SEHNR and CDR2 FQNEAQ (reference sequence). The CDR3 sequence: CASSLAVTGYTDTQYF. DNA for the CDR3: TGTGCCAGCAGCTTAGCTGTAACAGGGTACACAGATACGCAGTATTTT.

In its sample, this clone was seen once. The chain couples TRBV4-3 to TRBJ2-1; no definite D call. Trimming pared 0 bases from V and 1 base from J, leaving 7 bases between. Germline loops: CDR1 LGHNA, CDR2 YSLEER. The CDR3 contains 15 residues. The CDR3, as DNA: TGCGCCAGCAGCCAAGACTACGGTTCCTACAATGAGCAGTTCTTC. This translates into CASSQDYGSYNEQFF.

The chain employs TRBV5-1 and TRBJ2-5; the D gene is possibly TRBD2 (7 bases). The CDR3 is 15 amino acids. Trimming took 3 bases from V and 2 from J, leaving 14 bases between them. Germline CDR1 is SGHRS and CDR2 is YFSETQ. The CDR3: CASSSGGGQQETQYF. The CDR3 DNA reads as TGCGCCAGCAGCTCGGGGGGTGGACAGCAAGAGACCCAGTACTTC.

V and J are TRBV3-1 (or the pseudogene TRBV3-2) and TRBJ2-7; 10 bases align to TRBD1. This CDR3 is built from 13 residues. Germline CDR1 reads LGHDT; CDR2 reads YNNKEL (reference sequence). V lost 3 bases to trimming and J lost 6 bases; unmatched junction nucleotides: 2. The CDR3 DNA follows: TGTGCCAGCAGCCAGTGGACAGGGGGCGAGCAGTACTTC. Translated: CASSQWTGGEQYF.

The V gene is TRBV2, the J gene TRBJ1-5; TRBD1 aligns across 11 bases. The ends lost 6 bases at V and 5 bases at J; junction bases unmatched: 0. The CDR3 is 13 amino acids. Germline loops: CDR1 SNHLY, CDR2 FYNNEI. The CDR3 DNA is TGTGCCAGCAGGGGACAGGGGGATCAGCCCCAGCATTTT. Its translation is CASRGQGDQPQHF.

The chain couples TRBV5-8 to TRBJ1-2; D is perhaps TRBD1 (5 bases). V lost 4 bases to trimming and J lost 8 bases, with 18 bases between them. The CDR3 spans 14 residues. Germline CDR1 SGHTS, CDR2 YDEGEE. The CDR3 loop reads CASSPGSGSEGYTF. CDR3 DNA sequence: TGTGCCAGCAGCCCGGGTTCAGGGTCGGAAGGCTACACCTTC.

The rearrangement joins TRBV5-6 to TRBJ1-2; tentative D call: TRBD1 (5 bases). In germline, CDR1 is SGHDT, CDR2 YYEEEE. V lost 2 bases and J lost 0, with 14 bases in between. The CDR3 is 16 residues long. DNA for the CDR3: TGTGCCAGCAGCTTCGGTCTGACAGATCCTAACTATGGCTACACCTTC. Translated: CASSFGLTDPNYGYTF.

The V call is TRBV9, the J call TRBJ2-5; the match to TRBD1 covers 8 bases. V was clipped by 4 bases and J by 5 bases; unmatched bases: 7. The CDR3 has 14 residues. CDR1 is SGDLS, CDR2 YYNGEE, per germline. The CDR3 reads CASSSGGSRETQYF. DNA of the CDR3: TGTGCCAGCAGCTCAGGGGGCTCCAGGGAGACCCAGTACTTC.

The chain combines TRBV10-2 with TRBJ1-2, with TRBD1 matching over 7 bases. Germline assignment: CDR1 WSHSY and CDR2 SAAADI. The V segment lost 9 bases and the J segment 4 bases; nucleotides outside the gene matches: 11. CDR3 length: 14 residues. CDR3 in amino acids: CASTRDSGFYGYTF. DNA of the CDR3: TGCGCCAGTACCCGGGACAGCGGATTCTATGGCTACACCTTC.

The chain carries TRBV30 and TRBJ1-1; 7 positions match TRBD1. This CDR3 spans 13 amino acids. Germline-derived CDR1 and CDR2 are GTSNPN and SVGIG (reference sequence). The J segment lost 4 bases and the V segment lost 1 base, leaving 3 bases of the junction unmatched. The CDR3 sequence is CAWSGQGSTEAFF. In nucleotides, the CDR3 is TGTGCCTGGAGTGGACAGGGAAGCACTGAAGCTTTCTTT.

The chain has TRBV4-2 and TRBJ2-1, with 8 bases aligning to TRBD2. The germline V gene has CDR1 LGHNA and CDR2 YNFKEQ. This CDR3 is 15 amino acids long. The trim removed 5 bases at V and 1 base at J, leaving 4 bases unmatched. CDR3 nucleotide sequence: TGTGCCAGCAGCGACGCGGGAGGTTCCTACAATGAGCAGTTCTTC. This codes for CASSDAGGSYNEQFF.

V is TRBV5-4 and J is TRBJ1-1; perhaps TRBD1 as D (6 bases). Per the germline V gene, CDR1 is SGHNT and CDR2 is YYREEE (reference sequence). This CDR3 has 14 residues. With 4 bases removed from V and 1 base from J, the gap between germline ends came to 11 bases. DNA of the CDR3: TGTGCCAGCAGCCTCCCCAGGGGGAACACTGAAGCTTTCTTT. It translates to CASSLPRGNTEAFF.

The rearrangement links TRBV19 to TRBJ2-1; D unclear. Germline CDR1 reads LNHDA; CDR2 reads SQIVND (reference sequence). The CDR3 spans 14 residues. Trimming removed 9 bases at V and 6 bases at J, with 18 bases between. The CDR3 region is CASSPPDWRNEQFF. The CDR3 bases are TGTGCCAGCTCCCCGCCTGACTGGCGCAATGAGCAGTTCTTC.

This clone was counted once. The CDR3 coding sequence is TGTGCCAGTAGTATTGCAGGGAATGAAGCTTTCTTT. Amino acids: CASSIAGNEAFF. The chain uses TRBV19 and TRBJ1-1; perhaps TRBD1 as D (5 bases). CDR1 and CDR2 from the germline V gene are LNHDA and SQIVND (reference sequence). The V end was cut by 3 bases, the J end by 7 bases, with 9 bases between. The CDR3 consists of 12 residues.

This clone appeared once. This rearrangement joins TRBV7-8 to TRBJ1-5, with D unresolved. V was cut by 5 bases and J by 4 bases, with 12 bases left in between. Germline V gene data show CDR1 as SGHVS and CDR2 as FQNEAQ. This CDR3 comprises 14 residues. The CDR3 DNA reads TGTGCCAGCAGCCATACTACTTTAAATCAGCCCCAGCATTTT. This sequence encodes CASSHTTLNQPQHF.

The chain carries TRBV25-1 and TRBJ1-2; the D is unclear. Germline V lookup: CDR1 MGHDK, CDR2 SYGVNS. V was cut by 5 bases and J by 0 bases, with 10 bases left in between. The CDR3 consists of 14 residues. The CDR3 region is CASSPSTANYGYTF. The CDR3 DNA sequence: TGTGCCAGCAGTCCCAGTACCGCTAACTATGGCTACACCTTC.

The chain joins TRBV5-1 to TRBJ2-7, with D possibly TRBD1 on 5 matching bases. Per germline, CDR1 SGHRS and CDR2 YFSETQ. CDR3 length equals 18 residues. Trimming removed 0 bases at V and 0 bases at J, with 19 bases between. The CDR3 coding sequence is TGCGCCAGCAGCTTGGAGGGGCAGGCCACTCGGAGCTCCTACGAGCAGTACTTC. Residues: CASSLEGQATRSSYEQYF. Full variable domain (rest looked up from reference TRBV5-1 and TRBJ2-7): KAGVTQTPRYLIKTRGQQVTLSCSPISGHRSVSWYQQTPGQGLQFLFEYFSETQRNKGNFPGRFSGRQFSNSRSEMNVSTLELGDSALYLCASSLEGQATRSSYEQYFGPGTRLTVT.

This clone has only one observation. J is TRBJ2-6 and V is TRBV6-6; D may be TRBD1 (5 bases). Deletions cut 6 bases from V and 4 bases from J, with 16 bases between. This CDR3 has 16 residues. In germline, CDR1 is MNHNY, CDR2 SVGAGI (reference sequence). In nucleotides, the CDR3 is TGTGCCAGCAGGCAGCAGGGATCGCGAGGGGCCAACGTCCTGACTTTC. Translated, it gives CASRQQGSRGANVLTF.

The count of this clone is one. The rearrangement joins TRBV4-1 to TRBJ1-3; D possibly corresponds to TRBD1 (5 bases). Between the trimmed V and J ends, which lost 1 base and 3 bases, there was a span of 10 bases. The length of the CDR3 is 15 residues. The V gene's germline CDR1 is MGHRA and CDR2 YSYEKL. CDR3 amino acids: CASSQGQGGGNTIYF. The CDR3, as DNA: TGCGCCAGCAGCCAAGGCCAGGGAGGTGGAAACACCATATATTTT.

This sequence joins TRBV3-1 (or the pseudogene TRBV3-2) and TRBJ1-1; D gene uncertain. Trimming shortened V by 4 bases and J by 3 bases, and 12 bases separated the two germline ends. Germline V lookup: CDR1 LGHDT, CDR2 YNNKEL (reference sequence). CDR3 length: 14 residues. CDR3 nucleotides: TGTGCCAGCAGCCTTTACACAGATCACACTGAAGCTTTCTTT. It specifies CASSLYTDHTEAFF.

J is TRBJ2-3 and V is TRBV9; 7 nucleotides line up with TRBD2. V lost 4 bases, J lost 0 bases, and 8 bases stayed unmatched. CDR3 size: 16 residues. Germline V gives CDR1 SGDLS, CDR2 YYNGEE. The CDR3 reads CASSSGEGLSTDTQYF. In DNA form, the CDR3 reads TGTGCCAGCAGCTCCGGGGAGGGCCTAAGCACAGATACGCAGTATTTT.

This rearrangement joins TRBV29-1 to TRBJ1-2; D is undetermined. V was cut by 4 bases and J by 6 bases, with 15 bases left in between. CDR1 and CDR2 (germline): SQVTM, ANQGSEA. This CDR3 comprises 13 residues. The CDR3 loop reads CSVVRVPRDGYTF. Written as DNA, the CDR3 is TGCAGCGTTGTACGCGTCCCGAGGGATGGCTACACCTTC.

CDR3 sequence reads: CASRPGALTSYEQYF. The CDR3 bases are TGTGCCAGCAGGCCAGGTGCTCTAACCTCCTACGAGCAGTACTTC. This chain connects TRBV6-5 to TRBJ2-7; D call uncertain. The CDR3 has 15 residues. V lost 6 bases, J lost 0 bases, and 15 bases lay in between. Germline V gene sequence: CDR1 MNHEY, CDR2 SVGAGI.

The chain joins TRBV5-1 to TRBJ2-7; tentatively, D is TRBD2 (6 bases). Germline V lookup: CDR1 SGHRS, CDR2 YFSETQ. Deletions cut 4 bases from V and 3 bases from J, with 11 bases between. The CDR3 covers 13 residues. The CDR3 bases are TGCGCCAGCAGCATGGGACTTTACTACGAGCAGTACTTC. Translating it yields CASSMGLYYEQYF. Based on the CDR3 plus reference TRBV5-1 and TRBJ2-7, the full variable domain is KAGVTQTPRYLIKTRGQQVTLSCSPISGHRSVSWYQQTPGQGLQFLFEYFSETQRNKGNFPGRFSGRQFSNSRSEMNVSTLELGDSALYLCASSMGLYYEQYFGPGTRLTVT.

The chain is built from TRBV6-2 or TRBV6-3 and TRBJ1-2; the match to TRBD1 covers 12 bases. The CDR3 is made up of 15 amino acids. Trimming removed 4 bases from V and 8 bases from J; junction bases left unmatched: 8. Germline lookup yields CDR1 MNHEY and CDR2 SVGEGT. CDR3 sequence: CASSFGDRGHLGYTF. CDR3 in DNA: TGTGCCAGCAGTTTTGGGGACAGGGGGCATCTGGGCTACACCTTC.

The rearrangement joins TRBV9 to TRBJ2-7; 7 bases align to TRBD2. The germline V gene has CDR1 SGDLS and CDR2 YYNGEE. The CDR3 is made up of 14 amino acids. The V segment lost 0 bases and the J segment 6 bases; nucleotides outside the gene matches: 6. CDR3 coding DNA: TGTGCCAGCAGCGTAGATGGCGGGAGTCTCGAGCAGTACTTC. Protein product: CASSVDGGSLEQYF.